This TCR beta chain was recorded in a study of blood T cell repertoires in COVID-19. Study background: The study drew acute and convalescent COVID-19 samples from the United States, Italy and Spain. Nucleic acid was either cDNA or gDNA, and it came from T cells, B-cell-depleted T cells, or PBMCs.

As originally analysed: Reference gene primer amplification in the assay estimated nucleated cell counts. Sequenced by immunoSEQ multiplex PCR; TCRdb stores in-frame clones only, minus some. V and J calls and clone size are as listed in that table; D and trimming were resolved from the DNA. The top ten clones hold 20% to 30% of a sample with some 48,000 clones, approximately 90% of them seen once. This clone was counted a single time. The germline V gene encodes CDR1 SNHLY and CDR2 FYNNEI. This CDR3 has 16 residues. Trimming removed 5 bases from V and 7 bases from J, with 23 bases in between. The chain is built from TRBV2 and TRBJ1-2; the D gene is possibly TRBD1 (6 bases). The sample consisted of peripheral blood. This TCR derives from a woman older than 75 in a cohort sampled during active or convalescent COVID-19. CDR3 sequence: CASSPTGGRSGSGYTF. CDR3 in DNA: TGTGCCAGCAGTCCGACCGGGGGGCGGAGCGGTAGTGGCTACACCTTC.